This T cell receptor (beta chain) was identified in a study of T-cell memory formation after mild COVID-19. This clonotype turned up a few times. TCRdb re-called the 5' RACE reads through MiXCR, storing one row per CDR3 protein. Of 250,000 to 350,000 distinct CDR3 sequences in the sample, approximately 15% were seen once. The CDR3 is 15 residues long. Trimming shortened V by 4 bases and J by 4 bases, and 17 bases separated the two germline ends. The germline V gene encodes CDR1 SGHRS and CDR2 YFSETQ. The chain joins TRBV5-1 to TRBJ1-1; D is possibly TRBD1 (6 bases). Sequencing input: PBMCs or a T cell subset sorted from them (not recorded which). The receptor comes from a man between 18 and 29 years old who had mild COVID-19 (a few samples of this study predate the infection). Cell type and time point are not known. CDR3 sequence: CASSVPQGEGTEAFF. The CDR3 coding sequence is TGCGCCAGCAGCGTACCACAGGGAGAGGGCACTGAAGCTTTCTTT. The full variable domain, in which reference TRBV5-1 and TRBJ1-1 provide the parts outside the CDR3, is KAGVTQTPRYLIKTRGQQVTLSCSPISGHRSVSWYQQTPGQGLQFLFEYFSETQRNKGNFPGRFSGRQFSNSRSEMNVSTLELGDSALYLCASSVPQGEGTEAFFGQGTRLTVV.